This T cell receptor (beta chain) stems from a study of T cells after yellow fever vaccination. General study findings and limits: The study found a weaker secondary response that peaked faster, day 5 versus 15. Sorted repertoires could include abundant contaminating clonotypes from bulk cells.

This clonotype was recorded many times. The V gene end was trimmed by 3 bases and the J gene end by 2 bases; junction bases not matched to a gene: 7. The germline V gene encodes CDR1 SGHVS and CDR2 FQNEAQ. The CDR3 is 16 residues long. Universal primer sites and UMIs were introduced during 5'RACE template-switching synthesis of TCR cDNA. TCRdb reprocessed the 5' RACE reads with MiXCR, giving one entry per CDR3 protein. The sample lists 40,000 to 55,000 distinct CDR3 sequences; 6.6% were seen once. The source material was CD8+ T cells not binding an NS4B(214-222) dextramer, sorted from PBMCs, sampled roughly 45 days after the first yellow fever vaccination. The source is a man between 18 and 35 years old who received the YFV17D yellow fever vaccine. This sequence joins TRBV7-8 and TRBJ1-5, with 7 bases lining up with TRBD1. This CDR3 reads CASSFAGQRRNQPQHF. The CDR3 coding sequence is TGTGCCAGCAGCTTCGCGGGACAGAGACGCAATCAGCCCCAGCATTTT.